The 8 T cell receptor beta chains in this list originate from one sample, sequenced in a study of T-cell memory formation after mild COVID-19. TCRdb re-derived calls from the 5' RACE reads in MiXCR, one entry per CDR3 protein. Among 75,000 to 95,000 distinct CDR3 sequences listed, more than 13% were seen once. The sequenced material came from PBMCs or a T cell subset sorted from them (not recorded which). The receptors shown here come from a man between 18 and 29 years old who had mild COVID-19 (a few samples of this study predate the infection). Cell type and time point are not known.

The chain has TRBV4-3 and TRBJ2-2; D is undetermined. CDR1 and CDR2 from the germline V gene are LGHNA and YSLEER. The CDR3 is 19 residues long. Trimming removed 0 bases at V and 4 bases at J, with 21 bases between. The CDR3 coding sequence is TGCGCCAGCAGCCAAGACGGACCTTTTGGTTGGACCGGCACCGGGGAGCTGTTTTTT. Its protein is CASSQDGPFGWTGTGELFF.

The CDR3 is CASSQDLGSIYGYTF. Written as DNA, the CDR3 is TGCGCCAGCAGCCAGGACCTCGGGAGTATCTATGGCTACACCTTC. J is TRBJ1-2 and V is TRBV4-1; D gene unclear. The CDR3 contains 15 residues. Germline values: CDR1 MGHRA, CDR2 YSYEKL. Trimming shortened V by 3 bases and J by 4 bases, and 15 bases separated the two germline ends.

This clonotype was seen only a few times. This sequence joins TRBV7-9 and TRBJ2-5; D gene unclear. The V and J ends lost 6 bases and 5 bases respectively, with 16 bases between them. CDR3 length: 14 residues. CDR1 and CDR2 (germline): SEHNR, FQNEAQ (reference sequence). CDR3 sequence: CASSQPQARETQYF. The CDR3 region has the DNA TGTGCCAGCAGTCAACCCCAAGCGAGGGAGACCCAGTACTTC.

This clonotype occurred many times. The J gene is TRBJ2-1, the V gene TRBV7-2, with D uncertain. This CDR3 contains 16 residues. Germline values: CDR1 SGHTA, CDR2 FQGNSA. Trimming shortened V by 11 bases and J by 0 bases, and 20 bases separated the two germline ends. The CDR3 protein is CASGTLGLSSYNEQFF. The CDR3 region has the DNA TGTGCCTCCGGTACCTTGGGCCTGAGCTCCTACAATGAGCAGTTCTTC.

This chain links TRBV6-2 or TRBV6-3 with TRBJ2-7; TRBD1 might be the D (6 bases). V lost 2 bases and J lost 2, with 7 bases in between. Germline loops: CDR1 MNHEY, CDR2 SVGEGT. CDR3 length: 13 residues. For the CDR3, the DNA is TGTGCCAGCAGTTACGGACAGACCTACGAGCAGTACGTC. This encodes CASSYGQTYEQYV.

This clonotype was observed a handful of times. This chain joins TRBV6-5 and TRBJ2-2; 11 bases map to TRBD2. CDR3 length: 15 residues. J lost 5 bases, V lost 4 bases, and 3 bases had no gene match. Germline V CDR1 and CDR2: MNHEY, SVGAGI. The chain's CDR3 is CASSSLAGGTGELFF. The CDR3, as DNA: TGTGCCAGCAGTTCGCTAGCGGGGGGAACCGGGGAGCTGTTTTTT.

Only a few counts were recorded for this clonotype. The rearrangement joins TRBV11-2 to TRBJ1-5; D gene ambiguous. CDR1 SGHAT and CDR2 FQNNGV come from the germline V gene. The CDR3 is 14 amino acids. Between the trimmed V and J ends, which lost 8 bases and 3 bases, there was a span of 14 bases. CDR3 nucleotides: TGTGCCAGCCAAAGCGGTGGTTCCAATCAGCCCCAGCATTTT. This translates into CASQSGGSNQPQHF.

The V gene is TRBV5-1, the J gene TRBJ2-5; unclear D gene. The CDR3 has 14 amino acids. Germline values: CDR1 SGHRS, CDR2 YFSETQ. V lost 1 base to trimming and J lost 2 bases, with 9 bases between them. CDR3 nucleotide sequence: TGCGCCAGCAGCTTGTCCCGTTTACAAGAGACCCAGTACTTC. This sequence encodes CASSLSRLQETQYF.